Listed below are T cell receptor beta chains from one sample, sequenced in a study of cytomegalovirus exposure and HLA in healthy donors. Here immunoSEQ multiplex PCR was the method, and the copy in TCRdb shows in-frame clones only, minus some. The sample has 55,000 to 65,000 clones; roughly 90% are singletons. Specimen: PBMCs. Every receptor here comes from a man in his late teens or twenties in good health and CMV-seronegative. Each CDR3 is given with its conserved first and last residue. A D gene is named only where the DNA matches it firmly. The size of a clone is reported for some rows only, either as once, few or many, or as a class for expanded clones.

V: TRBV10-3; J: TRBJ2-7; D: .; size: .; CDR3: CAISEYASGSYEQYF; DNA: TGTGCCATCAGTGAGTACGCATCAGGAAGCTACGAGCAGTACTTC
V: TRBV29-1; J: TRBJ2-5; D: TRBD2; size: few; CDR3: CSVEDGWLAGGQETQYF; DNA: TGCAGCGTTGAAGACGGTTGGTTAGCGGGAGGTCAAGAGACCCAGTACTTC
V: TRBV28; J: TRBJ1-2; D: .; size: .; CDR3: CASNTIPGRGSRFYGYTF; DNA: TGTGCCAGCAACACAATACCGGGGAGGGGGTCCCGCTTCTATGGCTACACCTTC
V: TRBV4-2; J: TRBJ2-7; D: TRBD2; size: .; CDR3: CASSQGSGSPYEQYF; DNA: TGTGCCAGCAGCCAAGGGAGCGGGAGCCCCTACGAGCAGTACTTC
V: TRBV4-1; J: TRBJ2-5; D: TRBD1; size: .; CDR3: CASSRVGQQETQYF; DNA: TGCGCCAGCAGCCGGGTGGGACAGCAAGAGACCCAGTACTTC
V: TRBV18; J: TRBJ2-1; D: TRBD2; size: .; CDR3: CASSSAGGGRNEQFF; DNA: TGTGCCAGCTCATCTGCGGGAGGGGGGCGCAATGAGCAGTTCTTC
V: TRBV6-5; J: TRBJ1-5; D: TRBD1; size: few; CDR3: CASRLGQGGQPQHF; DNA: TGTGCCAGCAGATTGGGACAGGGGGGTCAGCCCCAGCATTTT
V: TRBV10-2; J: TRBJ1-5; D: .; size: .; CDR3: CASSKGQAQPQHF; DNA: TGCGCCAGCAGCAAGGGGCAGGCTCAGCCCCAGCATTTT
V: TRBV11-3; J: TRBJ2-7; D: TRBD2; size: .; CDR3: CASSSREGPYEQYF; DNA: TGTGCCAGCAGCTCGCGGGAGGGCCCCTACGAGCAGTACTTC
V: TRBV29-1; J: TRBJ2-1; D: TRBD2; size: .; CDR3: CSVWEGLAGLNEQFF; DNA: TGCAGCGTTTGGGAGGGACTAGCGGGTCTTAATGAGCAGTTCTTC
V: TRBV7-2; J: TRBJ2-2; D: TRBD2; size: .; CDR3: CASSLGSSGRGELFF; DNA: TGTGCCAGCAGCTTAGGGTCTAGCGGGCGAGGGGAGCTGTTTTTT
V: TRBV29-1; J: TRBJ2-3; D: .; size: .; CDR3: CSVVNRFTDTQYF; DNA: TGCAGCGTTGTAAACAGATTCACAGATACGCAGTATTTT
V: TRBV14; J: TRBJ2-7; D: .; size: few; CDR3: CASSHVAEQYF; DNA: TGTGCCAGCAGCCATGTGGCCGAGCAGTACTTC
V: TRBV21-1; J: TRBJ2-5; D: .; size: .; CDR3: CASSAKSRGGETQYF; DNA: TGTGCCAGCAGCGCAAAGAGCAGGGGTGGAGAGACCCAGTACTTC
V: TRBV9; J: TRBJ1-1; D: TRBD1; size: .; CDR3: CASSPGQGARAFF; DNA: TGTGCCAGCAGCCCCGGACAGGGGGCAAGAGCTTTCTTT
V: TRBV10-3; J: TRBJ1-5; D: .; size: .; CDR3: CAISESGEQPQHF; DNA: TGTGCCATCAGTGAGTCAGGGGAACAGCCCCAGCATTTT
V: TRBV28; J: TRBJ2-3; D: .; size: .; CDR3: CASSLPGRGAGDTQYF; DNA: TGTGCCAGCAGTTTACCGGGCAGGGGGGCCGGAGATACGCAGTATTTT
V: TRBV19; J: TRBJ1-2; D: TRBD1; size: .; CDR3: CASSLRTGDFYGYTF; DNA: TGTGCCAGTAGTCTCAGGACAGGGGACTTCTATGGCTACACCTTC
V: TRBV27; J: TRBJ2-3; D: .; size: few; CDR3: CASSYTRTDTQYF; DNA: TGTGCCAGCAGTTACACCCGCACAGATACGCAGTATTTT
V: TRBV6-6; J: TRBJ2-3; D: .; size: .; CDR3: CASSYPRGGLRDTQYF; DNA: TGTGCCAGCAGTTACCCCAGAGGCGGTCTGAGAGATACGCAGTATTTT
V: TRBV20-1; J: TRBJ2-1; D: .; size: .; CDR3: CSARPRYEQFF; DNA: TGCAGTGCTAGACCCAGGTATGAGCAGTTCTTC
V: TRBV5-6; J: TRBJ2-5; D: TRBD1; size: .; CDR3: CASSWTGGETQYF; DNA: TGTGCCAGCAGCTGGACAGGGGGAGAGACCCAGTACTTC
V: TRBV7-8; J: TRBJ2-7; D: .; size: .; CDR3: CASSLASGKTYEQYF; DNA: TGTGCCAGCAGCTTAGCCAGCGGAAAAACCTACGAGCAGTACTTC
V: TRBV5-4; J: TRBJ2-3; D: .; size: once; CDR3: CASSSYLDANTQYF; DNA: TGTGCCAGCAGCTCTTACTTAGATGCGAATACGCAGTATTTT
V: TRBV12-5; J: TRBJ1-2; D: .; size: .; CDR3: CASGLHVEGRGKGYTF; DNA: TGTGCTAGTGGTTTACACGTCGAAGGGAGAGGGAAAGGCTACACCTTC
V: TRBV28; J: TRBJ2-3; D: .; size: once; CDR3: CASSLSRRGGDTQYF; DNA: TGTGCCAGCAGTTTATCAAGACGAGGGGGAGATACGCAGTATTTT
V: TRBV4-1; J: TRBJ2-2; D: TRBD2; size: .; CDR3: CASSQDGSGRGFTGELFF; DNA: TGCGCCAGCAGCCAAGACGGTAGCGGGAGAGGTTTCACCGGGGAGCTGTTTTTT
V: TRBV5-4; J: TRBJ2-2; D: TRBD2; size: once; CDR3: CASSRDYKPTGELFF; DNA: TGTGCCAGCAGCCGGGACTACAAGCCCACCGGGGAGCTGTTTTTT
V: TRBV5-4; J: TRBJ1-1; D: .; size: .; CDR3: CASSSDAGSTEAFF; DNA: TGTGCCAGCAGCTCCGACGCAGGGTCCACTGAAGCTTTCTTT
V: TRBV2; J: TRBJ1-2; D: TRBD1; size: few; CDR3: CASSGPTTGGPWLDGYTF; DNA: TGTGCCAGCAGTGGACCGACCACAGGGGGGCCTTGGCTTGATGGCTACACCTTC
V: TRBV5-1; J: TRBJ2-1; D: .; size: .; CDR3: CASRGPSYNEQFF; DNA: TGCGCCAGCAGGGGCCCCTCCTACAATGAGCAGTTCTTC
V: TRBV25-1; J: TRBJ2-3; D: .; size: .; CDR3: CASSASLGTDTQYF; DNA: TGTGCCAGCAGTGCTTCTCTCGGCACAGATACGCAGTATTTT
V: TRBV5-1; J: TRBJ2-1; D: .; size: .; CDR3: CASSLVSRDNEQFF; DNA: TGCGCCAGCAGCTTGGTTAGCAGGGACAATGAGCAGTTCTTC
V: TRBV29-1; J: TRBJ2-4; D: .; size: .; CDR3: CSVEGVAKNIQYF; DNA: TGCAGCGTTGAAGGAGTAGCCAAAAACATTCAGTACTTC
V: TRBV10-3; J: TRBJ2-1; D: .; size: .; CDR3: CAISESKGSSYNEQFF; DNA: TGTGCCATCAGTGAGTCTAAAGGGAGCTCCTACAATGAGCAGTTCTTC
V: TRBV10-3; J: TRBJ2-3; D: TRBD2; size: .; CDR3: CAIQRGAGPTDTQYF; DNA: TGTGCCATCCAACGGGGAGCGGGGCCCACAGATACGCAGTATTTT
V: TRBV27; J: TRBJ1-3; D: TRBD1; size: .; CDR3: CASSSGQSGYTIYF; DNA: TGTGCCAGCAGCTCGGGACAGTCAGGGTACACCATATATTTT
V: TRBV10-1; J: TRBJ2-3; D: TRBD2; size: .; CDR3: CASSESGNTDTQYF; DNA: TGCGCCAGCAGTGAAAGCGGGAACACAGATACGCAGTATTTT
V: TRBV7-2; J: TRBJ1-5; D: .; size: once; CDR3: CASSYRAGSNQPQHF; DNA: TGTGCCAGCAGCTACAGAGCAGGGAGCAATCAGCCCCAGCATTTT
V: TRBV19; J: TRBJ2-7; D: TRBD2; size: .; CDR3: CASSIKWEGPNEQYF; DNA: TGTGCCAGTAGTATAAAGTGGGAGGGCCCCAACGAGCAGTACTTC
V: TRBV10-1; J: TRBJ2-3; D: TRBD2; size: .; CDR3: CASSDWTSGSTDTQYF; DNA: TGCGCCAGCAGTGACTGGACTAGCGGTAGCACAGATACGCAGTATTTT
V: TRBV2; J: TRBJ2-1; D: .; size: .; CDR3: CASSEEARLAKFF; DNA: TGTGCCAGCAGTGAAGAGGCGAGGCTAGCGAAGTTCTTC
V: TRBV10-1; J: TRBJ2-5; D: TRBD2; size: .; CDR3: CALNERGLAGGGETQYF; DNA: TGCGCCCTTAATGAGCGGGGACTAGCGGGAGGAGGTGAGACCCAGTACTTC
V: TRBV7-9; J: TRBJ1-1; D: .; size: few; CDR3: CASSHQGTEAFF; DNA: TGTGCCAGCAGCCATCAGGGGACTGAAGCTTTCTTT
V: TRBV29-1; J: TRBJ2-5; D: .; size: .; CDR3: CSVDGGMETQYF; DNA: TGCAGCGTTGACGGCGGGATGGAGACCCAGTACTTC
V: TRBV7-2; J: TRBJ2-2; D: .; size: .; CDR3: CASSSRVTGELFF; DNA: TGTGCCAGCAGCTCCAGGGTAACGGGGGAGCTGTTTTTT
V: TRBV19; J: TRBJ2-1; D: TRBD2; size: .; CDR3: CASRREALYNEQFF; DNA: TGTGCCAGTAGACGGGAGGCCCTATACAATGAGCAGTTCTTC
V: TRBV2; J: TRBJ1-1; D: .; size: .; CDR3: CASSDRYRVTEAFF; DNA: TGTGCCAGCAGTGATCGGTACAGGGTCACTGAAGCTTTCTTT
V: TRBV27; J: TRBJ1-1; D: .; size: .; CDR3: CASSTQSAEAFF; DNA: TGTGCCAGCAGCACCCAGAGCGCTGAAGCTTTCTTT
V: TRBV15; J: TRBJ2-3; D: .; size: .; CDR3: CATSRRPTDTQYF; DNA: TGTGCCACCAGCAGACGTCCGACAGATACGCAGTATTTT
V: TRBV25-1; J: TRBJ2-7; D: TRBD2; size: .; CDR3: CASSAATSGRHEQYF; DNA: TGTGCCAGCAGTGCTGCGACTAGCGGCAGACACGAGCAGTACTTC
V: TRBV6-1; J: TRBJ1-2; D: .; size: few; CDR3: CASSEDGGIYGYTF; DNA: TGTGCCAGCAGTGAAGACGGCGGTATCTATGGCTACACCTTC
V: TRBV7-9; J: TRBJ1-1; D: .; size: .; CDR3: CASSLGGVPNTEAFF; DNA: TGTGCCAGCAGCTTAGGGGGGGTGCCGAACACTGAAGCTTTCTTT
V: TRBV28; J: TRBJ2-6; D: .; size: .; CDR3: CASSGAGAGANVLTF; DNA: TGTGCCAGCAGCGGGGCAGGGGCTGGGGCCAACGTCCTGACTTTC
V: TRBV27; J: TRBJ2-3; D: .; size: once; CDR3: CASTDGRFADTQYF; DNA: TGTGCCAGCACAGACGGGAGATTTGCAGATACGCAGTATTTT
V: TRBV2; J: TRBJ1-1; D: .; size: once; CDR3: CASSERLSTEAFF; DNA: TGTGCCAGCAGTGAACGACTCAGCACTGAAGCTTTCTTT
V: TRBV15; J: TRBJ2-7; D: TRBD1; size: .; CDR3: CATSRDQGQGLYEQYF; DNA: TGTGCCACCAGCAGAGATCAGGGACAGGGGCTCTACGAGCAGTACTTC
V: TRBV6-1; J: TRBJ2-1; D: .; size: few; CDR3: CASSLRFVEGNEQFF; DNA: TGTGCCAGCAGTCTAAGGTTCGTCGAGGGAAATGAGCAGTTCTTC
V: TRBV28; J: TRBJ2-1; D: .; size: .; CDR3: CASSSSGRSYNEQFF; DNA: TGTGCCAGCAGCAGTAGCGGCCGCTCCTACAATGAGCAGTTCTTC
V: TRBV5-6; J: TRBJ2-5; D: .; size: .; CDR3: CASSLGVIQETQYF; DNA: TGTGCCAGCAGCCTGGGAGTAATCCAAGAGACCCAGTACTTC